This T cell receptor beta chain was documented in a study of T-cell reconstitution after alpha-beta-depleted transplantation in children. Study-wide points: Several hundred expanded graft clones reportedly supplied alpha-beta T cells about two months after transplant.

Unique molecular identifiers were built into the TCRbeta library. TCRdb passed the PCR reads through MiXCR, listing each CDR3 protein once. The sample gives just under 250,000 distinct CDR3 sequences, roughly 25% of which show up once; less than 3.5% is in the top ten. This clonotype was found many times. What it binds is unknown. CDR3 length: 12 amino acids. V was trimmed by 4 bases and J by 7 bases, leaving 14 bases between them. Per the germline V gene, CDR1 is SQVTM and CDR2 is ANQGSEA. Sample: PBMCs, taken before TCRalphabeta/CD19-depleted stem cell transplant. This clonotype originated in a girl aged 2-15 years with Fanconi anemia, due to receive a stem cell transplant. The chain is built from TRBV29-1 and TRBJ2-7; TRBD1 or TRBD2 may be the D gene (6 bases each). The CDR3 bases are TGCAGCGTTGTTATCGGGGGCCTTGAGCAGTACTTC. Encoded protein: CSVVIGGLEQYF.